This section outlines one TCR beta chain sequence together with its context. The antigen is not known. The sample originates from a study of T cell repertoires in cytomegalovirus infection. Study overall: Based on public TCR beta signatures, there were indications of CMV infection and of a matching HLA type.

Study outcomes and limitations: Ex vivo, HLA-C-restricted CMV-specific TCR beta clonotypes prevailed over the rest of the response. Based on cumulative public TCR beta family frequency, carriers of CMV plus the relevant HLA were identified.

TCRdb itself ran the reads through MiXCR, one entry per CDR3 protein. This table holds about 51,000 distinct CDR3 sequences, around 20% found once. Trimming left V 5 bases short and J 5 bases short, with 18 bases between. The germline CDR1 and CDR2 sequences are SGHTA and FQGNSA. This CDR3 has 15 amino acids. This receptor was taken from a human donor in good health (CMV status not recorded). Some clones in this sample may be carry-over from other donors' samples. The source was CD8+ T cells from cultured PBMCs, collected from culture after CMV antigen stimulation. The V gene is TRBV7-2, the J gene TRBJ2-5; D may correspond to TRBD1 or TRBD2 (5 bases each). In nucleotides, the CDR3 is TGTGCCAGCAGCCCCGCGCCGGGGCCAGGGGAGACCCAGTACTTC. It encodes CASSPAPGPGETQYF.